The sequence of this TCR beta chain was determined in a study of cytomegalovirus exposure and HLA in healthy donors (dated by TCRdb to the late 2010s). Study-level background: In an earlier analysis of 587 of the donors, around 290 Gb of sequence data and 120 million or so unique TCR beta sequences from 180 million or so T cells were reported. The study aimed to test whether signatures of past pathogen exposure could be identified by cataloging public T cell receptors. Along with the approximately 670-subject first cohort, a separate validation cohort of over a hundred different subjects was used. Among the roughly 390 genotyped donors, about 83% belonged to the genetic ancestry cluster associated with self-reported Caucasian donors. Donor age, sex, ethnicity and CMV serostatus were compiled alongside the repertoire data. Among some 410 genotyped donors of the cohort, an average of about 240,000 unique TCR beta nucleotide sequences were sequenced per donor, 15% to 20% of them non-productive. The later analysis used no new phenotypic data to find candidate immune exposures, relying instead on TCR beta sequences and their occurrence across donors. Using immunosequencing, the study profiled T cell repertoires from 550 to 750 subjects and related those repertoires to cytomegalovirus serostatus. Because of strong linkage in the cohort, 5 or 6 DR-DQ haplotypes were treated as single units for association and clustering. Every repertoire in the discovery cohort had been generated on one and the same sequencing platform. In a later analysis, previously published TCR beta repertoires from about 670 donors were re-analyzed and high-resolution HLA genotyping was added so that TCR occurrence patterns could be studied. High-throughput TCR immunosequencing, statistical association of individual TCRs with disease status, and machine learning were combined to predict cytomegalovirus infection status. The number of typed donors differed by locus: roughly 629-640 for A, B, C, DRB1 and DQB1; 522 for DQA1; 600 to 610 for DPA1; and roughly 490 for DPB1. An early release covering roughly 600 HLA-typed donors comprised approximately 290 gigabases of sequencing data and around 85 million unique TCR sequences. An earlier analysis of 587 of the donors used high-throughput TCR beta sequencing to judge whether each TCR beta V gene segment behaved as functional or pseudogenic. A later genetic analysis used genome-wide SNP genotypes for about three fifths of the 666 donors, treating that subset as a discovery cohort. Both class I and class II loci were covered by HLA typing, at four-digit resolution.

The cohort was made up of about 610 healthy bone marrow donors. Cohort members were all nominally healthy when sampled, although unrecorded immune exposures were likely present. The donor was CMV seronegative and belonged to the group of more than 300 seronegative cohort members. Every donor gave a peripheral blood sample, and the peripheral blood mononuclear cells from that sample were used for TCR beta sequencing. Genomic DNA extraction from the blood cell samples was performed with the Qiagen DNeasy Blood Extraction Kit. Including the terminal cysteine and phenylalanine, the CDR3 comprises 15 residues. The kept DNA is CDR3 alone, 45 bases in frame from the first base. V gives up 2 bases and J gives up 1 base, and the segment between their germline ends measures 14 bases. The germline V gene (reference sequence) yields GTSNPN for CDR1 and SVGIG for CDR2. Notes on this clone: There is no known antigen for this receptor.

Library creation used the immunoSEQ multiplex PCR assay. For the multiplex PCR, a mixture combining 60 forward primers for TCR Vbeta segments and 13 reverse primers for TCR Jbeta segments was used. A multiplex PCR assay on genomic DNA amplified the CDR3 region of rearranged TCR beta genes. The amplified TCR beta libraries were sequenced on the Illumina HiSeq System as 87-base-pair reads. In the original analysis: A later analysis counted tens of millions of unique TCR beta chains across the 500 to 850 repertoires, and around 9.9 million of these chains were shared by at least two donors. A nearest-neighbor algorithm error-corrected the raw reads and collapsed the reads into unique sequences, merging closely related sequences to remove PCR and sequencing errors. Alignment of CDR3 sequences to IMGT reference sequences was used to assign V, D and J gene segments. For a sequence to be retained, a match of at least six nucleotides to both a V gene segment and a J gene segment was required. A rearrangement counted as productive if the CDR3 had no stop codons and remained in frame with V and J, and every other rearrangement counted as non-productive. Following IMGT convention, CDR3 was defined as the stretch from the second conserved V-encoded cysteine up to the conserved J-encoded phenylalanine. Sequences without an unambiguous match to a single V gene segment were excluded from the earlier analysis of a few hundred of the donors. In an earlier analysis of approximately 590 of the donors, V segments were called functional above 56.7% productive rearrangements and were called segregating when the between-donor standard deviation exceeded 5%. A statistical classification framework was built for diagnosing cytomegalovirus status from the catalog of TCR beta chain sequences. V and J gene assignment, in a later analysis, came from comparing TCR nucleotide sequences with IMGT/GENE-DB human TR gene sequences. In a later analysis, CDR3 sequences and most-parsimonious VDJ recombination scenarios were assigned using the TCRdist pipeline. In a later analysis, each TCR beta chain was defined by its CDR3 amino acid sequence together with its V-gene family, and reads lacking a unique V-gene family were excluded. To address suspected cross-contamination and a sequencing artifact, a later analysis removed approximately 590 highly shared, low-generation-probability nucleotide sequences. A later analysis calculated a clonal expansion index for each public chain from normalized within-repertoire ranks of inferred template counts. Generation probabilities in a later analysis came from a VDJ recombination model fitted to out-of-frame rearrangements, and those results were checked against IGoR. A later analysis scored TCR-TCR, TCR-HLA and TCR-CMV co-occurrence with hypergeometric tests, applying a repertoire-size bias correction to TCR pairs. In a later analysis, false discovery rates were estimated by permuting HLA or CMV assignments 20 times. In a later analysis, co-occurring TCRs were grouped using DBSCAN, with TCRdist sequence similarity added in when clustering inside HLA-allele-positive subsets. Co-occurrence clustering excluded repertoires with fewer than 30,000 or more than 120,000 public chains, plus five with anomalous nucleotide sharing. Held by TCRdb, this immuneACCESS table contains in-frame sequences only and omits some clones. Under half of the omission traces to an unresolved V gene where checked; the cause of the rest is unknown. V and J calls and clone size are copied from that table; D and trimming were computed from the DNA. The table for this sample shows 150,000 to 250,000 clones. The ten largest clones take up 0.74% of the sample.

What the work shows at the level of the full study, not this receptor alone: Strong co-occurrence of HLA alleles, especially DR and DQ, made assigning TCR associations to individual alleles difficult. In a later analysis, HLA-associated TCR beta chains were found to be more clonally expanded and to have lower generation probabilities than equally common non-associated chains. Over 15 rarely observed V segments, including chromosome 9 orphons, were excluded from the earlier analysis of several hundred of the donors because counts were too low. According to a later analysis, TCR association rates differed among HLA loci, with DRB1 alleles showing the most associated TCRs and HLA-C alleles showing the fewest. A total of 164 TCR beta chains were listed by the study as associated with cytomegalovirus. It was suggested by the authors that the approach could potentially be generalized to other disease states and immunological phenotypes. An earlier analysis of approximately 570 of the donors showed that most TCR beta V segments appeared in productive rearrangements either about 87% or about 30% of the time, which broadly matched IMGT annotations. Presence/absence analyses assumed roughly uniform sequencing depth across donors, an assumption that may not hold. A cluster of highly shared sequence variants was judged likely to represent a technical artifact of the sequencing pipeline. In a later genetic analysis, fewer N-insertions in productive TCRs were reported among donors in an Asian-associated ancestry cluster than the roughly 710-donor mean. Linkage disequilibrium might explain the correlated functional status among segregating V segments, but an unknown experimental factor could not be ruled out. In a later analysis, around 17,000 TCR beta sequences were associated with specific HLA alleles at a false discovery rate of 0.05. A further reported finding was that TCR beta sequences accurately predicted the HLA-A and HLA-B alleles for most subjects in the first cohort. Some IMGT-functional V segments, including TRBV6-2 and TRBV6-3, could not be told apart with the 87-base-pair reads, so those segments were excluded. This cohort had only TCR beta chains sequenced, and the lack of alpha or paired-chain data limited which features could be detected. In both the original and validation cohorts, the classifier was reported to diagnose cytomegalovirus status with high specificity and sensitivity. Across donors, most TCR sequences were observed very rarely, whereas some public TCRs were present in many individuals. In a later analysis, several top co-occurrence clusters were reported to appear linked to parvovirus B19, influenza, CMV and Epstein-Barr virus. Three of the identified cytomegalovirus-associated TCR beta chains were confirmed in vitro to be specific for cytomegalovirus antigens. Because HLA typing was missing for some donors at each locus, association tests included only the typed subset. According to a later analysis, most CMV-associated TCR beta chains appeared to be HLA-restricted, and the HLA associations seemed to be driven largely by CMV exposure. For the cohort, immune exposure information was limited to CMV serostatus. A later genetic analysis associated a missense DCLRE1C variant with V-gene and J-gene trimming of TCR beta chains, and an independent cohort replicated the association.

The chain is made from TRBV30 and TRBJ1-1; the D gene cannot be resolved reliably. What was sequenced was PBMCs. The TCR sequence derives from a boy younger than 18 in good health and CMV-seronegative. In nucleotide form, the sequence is TGTGCCTGGAGTATCCTCGGGAGAACGAACACTGAAGCTTTCTTT. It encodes CAWSILGRTNTEAFF. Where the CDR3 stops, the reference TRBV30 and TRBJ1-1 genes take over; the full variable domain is SQTIHQWPATLVQPVGSPLSLECTVEGTSNPNLYWYRQAAGRGLQLLFYSVGIGQISSEVPQNLSASRPQDRQFILSSKKLLLSDSGFYLCAWSILGRTNTEAFFGQGTRLTVV.